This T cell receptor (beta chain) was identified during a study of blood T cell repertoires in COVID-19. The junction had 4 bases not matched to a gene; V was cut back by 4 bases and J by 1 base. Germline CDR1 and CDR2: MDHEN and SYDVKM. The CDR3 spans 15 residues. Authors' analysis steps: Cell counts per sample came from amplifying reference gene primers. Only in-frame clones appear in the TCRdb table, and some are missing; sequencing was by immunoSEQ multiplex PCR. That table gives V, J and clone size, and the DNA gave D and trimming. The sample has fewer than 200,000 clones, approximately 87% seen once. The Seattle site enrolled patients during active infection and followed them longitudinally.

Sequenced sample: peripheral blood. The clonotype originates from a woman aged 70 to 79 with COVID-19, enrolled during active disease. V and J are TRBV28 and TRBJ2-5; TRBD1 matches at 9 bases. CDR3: CASSSPGQGQETQYF. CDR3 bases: TGTGCCAGCAGTTCCCCGGGACAGGGCCAAGAGACCCAGTACTTC. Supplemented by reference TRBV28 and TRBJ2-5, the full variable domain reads DVKVTQSSRYLVKRTGEKVFLECVQDMDHENMFWYRQDPGLGLRLIYFSYDVKMKEKGDIPEGYSVSREKKERFSLILESASTNQTSMYLCASSSPGQGQETQYFGPGTRLLVL.